This TCR beta chain was identified during a study of blood T cell repertoires in COVID-19. The table lists this clone with a few counts. The method was immunoSEQ multiplex PCR; TCRdb's version includes in-frame clones alone and lacks a portion of them. The sample lists hundreds of thousands of clones, approximately 89% occurring once. Unmatched junction bases numbered 4, after V lost 3 bases and J lost 5 bases. Germline V gene sequence: CDR1 SGHRS, CDR2 YFSETQ. This CDR3 region has 14 residues. The chain couples TRBV5-1 to TRBJ2-5; 10 positions match TRBD1. Sequencing input: peripheral blood. This clonotype originated in a woman between 18 and 30 years old who had recovered from COVID-19. CDR3 loop: CASSSPDRGETQYF. Written as DNA, the CDR3 is TGCGCCAGCAGCTCCCCGGACAGGGGGGAGACCCAGTACTTC. The full variable domain, completed using reference TRBV5-1 and TRBJ2-5, is KAGVTQTPRYLIKTRGQQVTLSCSPISGHRSVSWYQQTPGQGLQFLFEYFSETQRNKGNFPGRFSGRQFSNSRSEMNVSTLELGDSALYLCASSSPDRGETQYFGPGTRLLVL.